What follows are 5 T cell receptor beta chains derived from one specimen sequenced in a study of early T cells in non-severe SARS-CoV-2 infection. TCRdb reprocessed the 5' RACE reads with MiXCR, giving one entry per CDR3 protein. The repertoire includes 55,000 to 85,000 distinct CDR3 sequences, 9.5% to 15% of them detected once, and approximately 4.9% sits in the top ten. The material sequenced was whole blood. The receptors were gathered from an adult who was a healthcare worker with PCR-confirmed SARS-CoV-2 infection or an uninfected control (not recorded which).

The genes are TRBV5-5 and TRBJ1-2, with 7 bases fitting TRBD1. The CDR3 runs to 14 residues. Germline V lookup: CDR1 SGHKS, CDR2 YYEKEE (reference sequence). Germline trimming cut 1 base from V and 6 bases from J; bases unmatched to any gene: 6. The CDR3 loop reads CASSLYTRGDGYTF. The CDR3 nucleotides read TGTGCCAGCAGCTTGTATACCAGGGGGGATGGCTACACCTTC.

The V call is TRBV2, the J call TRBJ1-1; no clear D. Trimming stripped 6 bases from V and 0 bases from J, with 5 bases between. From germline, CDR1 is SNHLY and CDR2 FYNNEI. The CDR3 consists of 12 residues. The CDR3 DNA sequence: TGTGCCAGCAGGGTTTTGAACACTGAAGCTTTCTTT. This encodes CASRVLNTEAFF.

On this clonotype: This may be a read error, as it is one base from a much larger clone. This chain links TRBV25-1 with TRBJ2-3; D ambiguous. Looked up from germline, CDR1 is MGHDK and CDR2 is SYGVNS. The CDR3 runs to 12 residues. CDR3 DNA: TGTGCCTGCAGCCGAAGCACAGATACGCAGTATTTT. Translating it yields CACSRSTDTQYF.

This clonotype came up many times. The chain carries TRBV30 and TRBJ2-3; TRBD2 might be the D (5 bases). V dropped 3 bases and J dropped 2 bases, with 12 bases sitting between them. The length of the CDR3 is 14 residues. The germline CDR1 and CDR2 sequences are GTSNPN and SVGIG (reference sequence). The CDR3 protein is CAWSWRVNTDTQYF. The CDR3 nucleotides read TGTGCCTGGAGCTGGCGGGTCAACACAGATACGCAGTATTTT.

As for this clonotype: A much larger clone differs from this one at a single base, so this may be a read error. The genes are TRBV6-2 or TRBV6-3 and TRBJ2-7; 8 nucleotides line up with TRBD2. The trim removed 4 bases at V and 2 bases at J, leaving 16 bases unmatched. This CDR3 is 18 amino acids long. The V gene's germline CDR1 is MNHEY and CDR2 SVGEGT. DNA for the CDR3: TGTGCCAGCAGTTCCGACAGCACAGGGCTGGGACTAGCCTACGAGCAGTACTTC. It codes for CASSSDSTGLGLAYEQYF.